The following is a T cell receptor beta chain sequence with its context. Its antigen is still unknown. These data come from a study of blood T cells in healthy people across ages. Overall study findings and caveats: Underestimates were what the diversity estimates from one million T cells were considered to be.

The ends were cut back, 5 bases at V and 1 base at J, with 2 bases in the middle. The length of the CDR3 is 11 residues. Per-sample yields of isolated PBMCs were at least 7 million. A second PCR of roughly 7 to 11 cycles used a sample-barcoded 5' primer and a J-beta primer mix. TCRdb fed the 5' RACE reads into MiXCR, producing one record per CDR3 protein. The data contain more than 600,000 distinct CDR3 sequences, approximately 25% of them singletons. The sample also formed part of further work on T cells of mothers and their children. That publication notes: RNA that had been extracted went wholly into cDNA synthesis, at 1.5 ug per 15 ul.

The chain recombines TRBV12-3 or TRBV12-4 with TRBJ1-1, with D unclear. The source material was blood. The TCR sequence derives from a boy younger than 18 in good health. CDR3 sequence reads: CASSTNTEAFF. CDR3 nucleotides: TGTGCCAGCAGTACGAACACTGAAGCTTTCTTT.